A single sample is the source of the 15 T cell receptor beta chains below, sequenced in a study of Ad26.COV2.S vaccination and SARS-CoV-2 variants. Documented treatment: roughly 20 received Ad26.COV2.S at low or high dose, single or two shots; 5 received placebo; per-sample allocation not given. Day 63 after the first vaccine or placebo injection was the time point for sampling. Some clones are missing from TCRdb's copy, which holds only in-frame ones; the method was immunoSEQ multiplex PCR. The sample consists of 300,000 to 400,000 clones, 86% of them appearing once. This material consisted of peripheral blood, taken in a trial of Ad26.COV2.S vaccine versus placebo. All receptors derive from a person aged 18-65 years who received the Ad26.COV2.S COVID-19 vaccine or a placebo.

The rearrangement links TRBV4-1 to TRBJ1-5; D remains unclear. There are 19 residues in the CDR3. Per the germline V gene, CDR1 is MGHRA and CDR2 is YSYEKL. Trimming took off 1 base at V and 3 bases at J, with 22 bases between the two ends. DNA for the CDR3: TGCGCCAGCAGCCAAGTTTCCCTCTTTCCAGGAATAAACAATCAGCCCCAGCATTTT. Translated, it gives CASSQVSLFPGINNQPQHF.

The V and J genes are TRBV6-1 and TRBJ1-2, with D possibly being TRBD1 (5 bases). This CDR3 contains 13 residues. Trimming removed 0 bases at V and 4 bases at J, with 6 bases between. Germline CDR1 MNHNS, CDR2 SASEGT. The CDR3 region is CASSEAGTYGYTF. The CDR3 region has the DNA TGTGCCAGCAGTGAAGCAGGGACCTATGGCTACACCTTC.

The gene calls are TRBV30 and TRBJ1-5; tentative D call: TRBD1 (6 bases). Trimming took 1 base from V and 0 from J, leaving 10 bases between them. The CDR3 sequence is 15 residues long. In germline, CDR1 is GTSNPN, CDR2 SVGIG (reference sequence). The CDR3 protein is CAWSGGQYSNQPQHF. The CDR3 DNA is TGTGCCTGGAGTGGGGGGCAGTATAGCAATCAGCCCCAGCATTTT.

The V gene is TRBV5-6, the J gene TRBJ2-7; possibly TRBD2 for D (6 bases). This CDR3 has 12 amino acids. Germline V gene sequence: CDR1 SGHDT, CDR2 YYEEEE. Between the trimmed V and J ends, which lost 3 bases and 9 bases, there was a span of 13 bases. CDR3 sequence (DNA): TGTGCCAGCAGCTCAGGGACTGGAATGCAGTACTTC. Protein: CASSSGTGMQYF.

This clone showed up just a few times. The J gene is TRBJ1-1, the V gene TRBV2; the D gene is possibly TRBD1 (5 bases). Germline V lookup: CDR1 SNHLY, CDR2 FYNNEI. The CDR3 contains 15 residues. The germline V and J ends were trimmed by 5 bases and 2 bases, with 15 bases remaining between them. Written as DNA, the CDR3 is TGTGCCAGCAGTCGCCAGGGAGCAACCAACACTGAAGCTTTCTTT. Its protein is CASSRQGATNTEAFF.

On this clone: The identical CDR3 is also encoded by other nucleotide sequences in the sample. The chain uses TRBV15 and TRBJ1-2; D uncertain. CDR1 is LNHNV, CDR2 YYDKDF, per germline (reference sequence). The CDR3 has 13 amino acids. Trimming removed 0 bases from V and 8 bases from J, with 10 bases in between. The CDR3 DNA reads TGTGCCACCAGCAGAGAGCGGGGTAGCGGCTACACCTTC. Translation gives CATSRERGSGYTF. Full variable domain (missing parts from reference TRBV15 and TRBJ1-2): DAMVIQNPRYQVTQFGKPVTLSCSQTLNHNVMYWYQQKSSQAPKLLFHYYDKDFNNEADTPDNFQSRRPNTSFCFLDIRSPGLGDTAMYLCATSRERGSGYTFGSGTRLTVV.

The genes are TRBV6-6 and TRBJ1-6; D is unresolved. CDR1 MNHNY and CDR2 SVGAGI come from the germline V gene (reference sequence). The CDR3 spans 13 residues. Deletions cut 10 bases from V and 9 bases from J, with 16 bases between. The CDR3 loop reads CAIGRLIGSPLHF. CDR3 DNA: TGTGCCATCGGGAGGTTAATCGGTTCACCCCTCCACTTT.

The rearrangement uses TRBV18 and TRBJ1-3, with D perhaps TRBD1 (5 bases). Trimming removed 4 bases at V and 1 base at J, with 11 bases between. Germline values: CDR1 KGHSH, CDR2 LQKENI. This CDR3 has 15 residues. CDR3 sequence reads: CASSLSRESGNTIYF. The CDR3 region has the DNA TGTGCCAGCTCACTAAGCAGGGAGTCTGGAAACACCATATATTTT.

This clone turned up a few times. The rearrangement joins TRBV27 to TRBJ2-2, with D tentatively TRBD1 or TRBD2 (5 bases each). V gave up 6 bases and J gave up 1 base, with 15 bases separating them. Germline V lookup: CDR1 MNHEY, CDR2 SMNVEV (reference sequence). This CDR3 is built from 16 residues. The CDR3 DNA reads as TGTGCCAGCAGCGGCTACAGGAGGATGAACACCGGGGAGCTGTTTTTT. This translates into CASSGYRRMNTGELFF.

V is TRBV5-4 and J is TRBJ2-2; either TRBD1 or TRBD2 may supply D (5 bases each). The germline V gene encodes CDR1 SGHNT and CDR2 YYREEE (reference sequence). With 0 bases removed from V and 5 bases from J, the gap between germline ends came to 14 bases. This CDR3 has 16 residues. The CDR3 DNA reads TGTGCCAGCAGCTTGGAAAGTGTTGGGGGAACCGGGGAGCTGTTTTTT. Protein sequence: CASSLESVGGTGELFF.

The CDR3, as DNA: TGTGCCAGCAGTGAAGCCCCACAGGGTCAATCATATTTT. Translated, it gives CASSEAPQGQSYF. V gene TRBV2 combines with J gene TRBJ1-3; D is possibly TRBD1 (6 bases). Germline CDR1 SNHLY, CDR2 FYNNEI. Trimming cost V 0 bases and J 15 bases, with 15 bases left between them. This CDR3 is 13 amino acids long.

The chain recombines TRBV9 with TRBJ2-7, with TRBD1 matching 11 bases. The V and J ends lost 3 bases and 7 bases, in that order; junction bases with no gene match: 6. The CDR3 extends over 14 amino acids. Germline V gives CDR1 SGDLS, CDR2 YYNGEE. This chain's CDR3 is CASSARTGGGEQYF. The CDR3 DNA reads TGTGCCAGCAGCGCCCGGACAGGGGGCGGTGAGCAGTACTTC.

The chain is built from TRBV3-1 (or the pseudogene TRBV3-2) and TRBJ2-2; D possibly corresponds to TRBD1 (6 bases). CDR3 size: 13 residues. Trimming left V 2 bases short and J 12 bases short, with 13 bases between. CDR1 is LGHDT and CDR2 is YNNKEL in the germline V gene (reference sequence). CDR3 sequence reads: CASSQRSGVKLFF. In nucleotides, the CDR3 is TGTGCCAGCAGCCAAAGGTCAGGGGTCAAGCTGTTTTTT.

This sequence joins TRBV5-6 and TRBJ2-5, with TRBD2 as a possible D gene (6 bases). The CDR3 totals 17 residues. Germline CDR1 is SGHDT and CDR2 is YYEEEE. Deletions cut 3 bases from V and 0 bases from J, with 18 bases between. CDR3 amino acids: CASSSRAAGRYQETQYF. The CDR3 nucleotides read TGTGCCAGCAGCTCCCGGGCGGCGGGGAGATACCAAGAGACCCAGTACTTC.

The V and J genes are TRBV6-5 and TRBJ1-1; a possible D gene is TRBD1 (5 bases). CDR1 and CDR2 from the germline V gene are MNHEY and SVGAGI. V shed 6 bases and J shed 8 bases, with 13 bases lying between them. This CDR3 is built from 12 residues. CDR3 region: CASSAINREAFF. CDR3 in DNA: TGTGCCAGCAGCGCAATAAACAGGGAAGCTTTCTTT.